The present T cell receptor beta chain was sequenced within a study of OX40 agonist ivuxolimab in advanced cancers. Generated by immunoSEQ multiplex PCR, the TCRdb table keeps only in-frame clones and is missing some. The profile covers approximately 58,000 clones, with 80% to 90% appearing a single time and about 0.73% taken by the ten largest. Trimming took 0 bases from V and 4 from J, leaving 10 bases between them. The CDR3 runs 16 residues. CDR1 SGHTA and CDR2 FQGNSA come from the germline V gene. This TCR was recovered from an adult with an advanced solid tumor such as melanoma, head and neck, liver or kidney cancer. The sequences come from CD4+ or CD8+ T cells sorted from blood, collected in a trial of the OX40 agonist ivuxolimab. The rearrangement uses TRBV7-2 and TRBJ2-6; D perhaps matches TRBD1 (6 bases). The CDR3 loop reads CASSLATGPGANVLTF. As DNA, the CDR3 is TGTGCCAGCAGCTTAGCTACAGGGCCAGGGGCCAACGTCCTGACTTTC.